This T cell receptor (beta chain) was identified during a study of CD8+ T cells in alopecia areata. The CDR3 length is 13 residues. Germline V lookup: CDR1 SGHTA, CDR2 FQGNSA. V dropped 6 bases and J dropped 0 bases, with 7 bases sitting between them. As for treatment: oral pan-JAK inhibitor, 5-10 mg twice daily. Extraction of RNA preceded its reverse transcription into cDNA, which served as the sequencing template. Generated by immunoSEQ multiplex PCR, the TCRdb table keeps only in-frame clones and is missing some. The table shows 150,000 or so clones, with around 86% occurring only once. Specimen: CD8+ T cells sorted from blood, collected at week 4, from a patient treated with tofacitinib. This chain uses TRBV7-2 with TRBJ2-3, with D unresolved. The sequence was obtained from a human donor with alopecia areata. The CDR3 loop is CASRKPSTDTQYF. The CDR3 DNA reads TGTGCCAGCAGAAAGCCTAGCACAGATACGCAGTATTTT.